The 29 T cell receptor beta chains in this list originate from one sample, sequenced in a study of blood T cell repertoires in COVID-19. Repertoires were generated with immunoSEQ multiplex PCR, while TCRdb's copy carries only in-frame clones and drops some. The data contain under 200,000 clones, over 75% of them singletons. The material sequenced was PBMCs or T cells enriched from blood (not recorded which). Receptor source: a man over 45 who had recovered from COVID-19.

The chain employs TRBV18 and TRBJ2-7, with D tentatively TRBD2 (7 bases). V was shortened by 2 bases and J by 2 bases, with 13 bases between the two germline ends. The CDR3 is made up of 15 amino acids. Germline V gene sequence: CDR1 KGHSH, CDR2 LQKENI. The CDR3 sequence: CASSPTGGWAYEQYF. CDR3 DNA sequence: TGTGCCAGCTCACCAACGGGGGGCTGGGCCTACGAGCAGTACTTC.

The chain uses TRBV30 and TRBJ1-5; tentative D call: TRBD1 (6 bases). The CDR3 length is 14 residues. CDR1 GTSNPN and CDR2 SVGIG come from the germline V gene (reference sequence). V lost 4 bases and J lost 7, with 17 bases in between. The CDR3: CAWNTRGGNQPQHF. The CDR3 nucleotides read TGTGCCTGGAATACAAGGGGGGGAAACCAGCCCCAGCATTTT.

The count of this clone is one. The CDR3 DNA is TGTGCCACCCGATCGGGAACTACCGGGGAGCTGTTTTTT. This gives the protein CATRSGTTGELFF. The chain carries TRBV15 and TRBJ2-2; maybe TRBD2 (5 bases). From germline, CDR1 is LNHNV and CDR2 YYDKDF (reference sequence). The CDR3 covers 13 residues. Trimming shortened V by 8 bases and J by 5 bases, and 12 bases separated the two germline ends.

The CDR3 protein is CASSLLGRADGYTF. CDR3 DNA sequence: TGTGCCAGCAGTTTACTGGGCAGGGCCGATGGCTACACCTTC. The chain has TRBV28 and TRBJ1-2; D might be TRBD1 (5 bases). CDR1 MDHEN and CDR2 SYDVKM come from the germline V gene. V was cut by 2 bases and J by 6 bases, with 13 bases left in between. CDR3 length equals 14 residues.

The CDR3 here is CASSYGTSKETQYF. The CDR3 bases are TGCGCCAGCAGCTATGGGACTAGCAAAGAGACCCAGTACTTC. The V gene is TRBV5-1, the J gene TRBJ2-5; 9 bases map to TRBD2. The germline V gene has CDR1 SGHRS and CDR2 YFSETQ. CDR3 length: 14 residues. The ends lost 3 bases at V and 3 bases at J; junction bases unmatched: 3.

This chain connects TRBV5-1 to TRBJ2-3, with a weak D call TRBD2 (8 bases). Germline V CDR1 and CDR2: SGHRS, YFSETQ. Trimming took 4 bases from V and 5 from J, leaving 23 bases between them. The CDR3 length is 17 residues. The CDR3: CASSLREGGGDEDTQYF. The CDR3, as DNA: TGCGCCAGCAGCCTCCGGGAGGGAGGGGGCGACGAAGATACGCAGTATTTT.

The chain links TRBV28 to TRBJ2-7; 11 bases align to TRBD1. V was clipped by 10 bases and J by 0 bases; unmatched bases: 8. The CDR3 extends over 15 amino acids. Germline V gives CDR1 MDHEN, CDR2 SYDVKM. The CDR3: CAINPGTGGSYEQYF. As DNA, the CDR3 is TGTGCCATCAACCCCGGGACAGGGGGCTCCTACGAGCAGTACTTC.

The V call is TRBV7-9, the J call TRBJ2-7; 8 nucleotides line up with TRBD1. Trimming at V came to 5 bases and at J to 1 base, leaving 4 bases not matched to a gene. CDR1 SEHNR and CDR2 FQNEAQ come from the germline V gene (reference sequence). The CDR3 extends over 14 amino acids. CDR3 loop: CASSKRTGSYEQYF. DNA for the CDR3: TGTGCCAGCAGCAAAAGGACAGGGTCCTACGAGCAGTACTTC.

The chain recombines TRBV6-5 with TRBJ1-1; D not certain. Germline V lookup: CDR1 MNHEY, CDR2 SVGAGI. The length of the CDR3 is 14 residues. V lost 0 bases and J 4 bases, leaving 9 bases between the germline ends. CDR3: CASSYSSFSTEAFF. The CDR3 nucleotides read TGTGCCAGCAGTTACTCATCTTTTTCCACTGAAGCTTTCTTT.

The V call is TRBV5-1, the J call TRBJ1-2; 7 bases are shared with TRBD1. Germline CDR1 reads SGHRS; CDR2 reads YFSETQ. The CDR3 has 15 amino acids. The trim removed 0 bases at V and 2 bases at J, leaving 4 bases unmatched. CDR3 sequence: CASSLEQGQNYGYTF. The CDR3 bases are TGCGCCAGCAGCTTGGAGCAGGGACAGAACTATGGCTACACCTTC.

The chain carries TRBV19 and TRBJ2-6; 7 nucleotides align to TRBD1. Germline V CDR1 and CDR2: LNHDA, SQIVND (reference sequence). This CDR3 is built from 18 residues. Trimming at V came to 5 bases and at J to 0 bases, leaving 10 bases not matched to a gene. CDR3 region: CASSPRTGLGSGANVLTF. In DNA form, the CDR3 reads TGTGCCAGTAGTCCCCGGACAGGTTTGGGCTCTGGGGCCAACGTCCTGACTTTC. The entire variable domain, with the rest obtained from reference TRBV19 and TRBJ2-6, is as follows: DGGITQSPKYLFRKEGQNVTLSCEQNLNHDAMYWYRQDPGQGLRLIYYSQIVNDFQKGDIAEGYSVSREKKESFPLTVTSAQKNPTAFYLCASSPRTGLGSGANVLTFGAGSRLTVL.

This chain links TRBV3-1 (or the pseudogene TRBV3-2) with TRBJ2-2, with 9 bases matching TRBD1. CDR1 LGHDT and CDR2 YNNKEL come from the germline V gene (reference sequence). This CDR3 is built from 15 residues. The V segment lost 2 bases and the J segment 5 bases; nucleotides outside the gene matches: 3. In DNA, the CDR3 is TGTGCCAGCAGCCAATTTGGGACAGGGACCGGGGAGCTGTTTTTT. As protein: CASSQFGTGTGELFF.

The chain combines TRBV5-1 with TRBJ1-1; 7 nucleotides agree with TRBD1. The germline V gene encodes CDR1 SGHRS and CDR2 YFSETQ. Germline trimming cut 4 bases from V and 0 bases from J; bases unmatched to any gene: 3. The CDR3 spans 14 residues. The CDR3 region has the DNA TGCGCCAGCAGCGCAGGGACAGTGAACACTGAAGCTTTCTTT. Protein product: CASSAGTVNTEAFF. The full variable domain, in which reference TRBV5-1 and TRBJ1-1 provide the parts outside the CDR3, is KAGVTQTPRYLIKTRGQQVTLSCSPISGHRSVSWYQQTPGQGLQFLFEYFSETQRNKGNFPGRFSGRQFSNSRSEMNVSTLELGDSALYLCASSAGTVNTEAFFGQGTRLTVV.

This CDR3 is CASSGMGSRTDTQYF. The DNA for the CDR3 is TGTGCCAGCAGCGGGATGGGGAGCCGCACAGATACGCAGTATTTT. The chain links TRBV9 to TRBJ2-3; tentatively, D is TRBD2 (5 bases). The CDR3 is 15 amino acids. V was cut by 3 bases and J by 1 base, with 12 bases left in between. Germline loops: CDR1 SGDLS, CDR2 YYNGEE.

This chain links TRBV7-2 with TRBJ1-2; D call uncertain. The CDR3 length is 12 residues. V dropped 5 bases and J dropped 5 bases, with 9 bases sitting between them. Germline V gives CDR1 SGHTA, CDR2 FQGNSA. Here the CDR3 DNA reads TGTGCCAGCAGCCCCCAGACATATGGCTACACCTTC. Translation gives CASSPQTYGYTF.

This chain joins TRBV5-1 and TRBJ2-7; tentative D call: TRBD1 (6 bases). Trimming pared 0 bases from V and 2 bases from J, leaving 12 bases between. There are 15 residues in the CDR3. Germline CDR1 SGHRS, CDR2 YFSETQ. CDR3 protein: CASSLDQPGAYEQYF. As DNA, the CDR3 is TGCGCCAGCAGCTTGGATCAACCAGGGGCCTACGAGCAGTACTTC.

This chain connects TRBV2 to TRBJ2-3; D gene ambiguous. Germline V gene lookup returns CDR1 SNHLY and CDR2 FYNNEI. V shed 11 bases and J shed 2 bases, with 17 bases lying between them. The CDR3 runs to 14 residues. The CDR3 sequence: CASAEAAITDTQYF. The CDR3, as DNA: TGTGCCTCAGCCGAGGCGGCGATCACAGATACGCAGTATTTT.

The V gene is TRBV6-5, the J gene TRBJ2-2; maybe TRBD1 (6 bases). V lost 6 bases, J lost 5 bases, and 13 bases lay in between. The CDR3 runs to 14 residues. Germline assignment: CDR1 MNHEY and CDR2 SVGAGI. CDR3 bases: TGTGCCAGCAGCCACAGGGTTGGGACCGGGGAGCTGTTTTTT. This encodes CASSHRVGTGELFF.

The chain employs TRBV27 and TRBJ1-5, with 8 bases fitting TRBD1. Germline V gene sequence: CDR1 MNHEY, CDR2 SMNVEV (reference sequence). V was pared by 6 bases and J by 7 bases, with 5 bases of the junction left unmatched. The CDR3 has 13 residues. Written as DNA, the CDR3 is TGTGCCAGCAGCAAACAGGGGGGGCAGCCCCAGCATTTT. It yields the protein CASSKQGGQPQHF.

This chain joins TRBV5-1 and TRBJ1-2, with D perhaps TRBD1 (5 bases). With 4 bases removed from V and 2 bases from J, the gap between germline ends came to 9 bases. This CDR3 region has 13 residues. From germline, CDR1 is SGHRS and CDR2 YFSETQ. CDR3 amino acids: CASSRGENYGYTF. The CDR3 DNA reads TGCGCCAGCAGCCGGGGGGAGAACTATGGCTACACCTTC.

The rearrangement uses TRBV28 and TRBJ2-7, with D tentatively TRBD2 (5 bases). This CDR3 comprises 12 residues. Trimming pared 5 bases from V and 5 bases from J, leaving 10 bases between. CDR1 is MDHEN and CDR2 is SYDVKM in the germline V gene. Here the CDR3 DNA reads TGTGCCAGCAGTGAGGGAGCCCACGAGCAGTACTTC. Its translation: CASSEGAHEQYF.

This clone was counted between two and nine times. The genes are TRBV15 and TRBJ2-5; TRBD1 agrees at 7 bases. With 1 base clipped from V and 4 bases from J, the junction kept 3 bases outside the gene matches. The CDR3 extends over 14 amino acids. In germline, CDR1 is LNHNV, CDR2 YYDKDF (reference sequence). The CDR3 region is CATSRGQGRETQYF. The CDR3, as DNA: TGTGCCACCAGCAGAGGACAGGGTAGAGAGACCCAGTACTTC. Based on the CDR3 plus reference TRBV15 and TRBJ2-5, the full variable domain is DAMVIQNPRYQVTQFGKPVTLSCSQTLNHNVMYWYQQKSSQAPKLLFHYYDKDFNNEADTPDNFQSRRPNTSFCFLDIRSPGLGDTAMYLCATSRGQGRETQYFGPGTRLLVL.

This clone has only a few counts. Written as DNA, the CDR3 is TGCAGCGCAGCAGGGACTAGCGGGAAAGCAGATACGCAGTATTTT. Its translation: CSAAGTSGKADTQYF. V usage is TRBV29-1 and J usage is TRBJ2-3, with 13 bases aligning to TRBD2. Germline V CDR1 and CDR2: SQVTM, ANQGSEA. J lost 4 bases, V lost 7 bases, and 8 bases had no gene match. The length of the CDR3 is 15 residues.

This chain connects TRBV5-1 to TRBJ2-3; 7 bases are shared with TRBD1. Germline assignment: CDR1 SGHRS and CDR2 YFSETQ. V lost 1 base and J lost 2; bases outside the gene matches: 13. The CDR3 runs 18 residues. The CDR3 nucleotides are TGCGCCAGCAGCTTGATGGGACAGCCCAGACTGGACACAGATACGCAGTATTTT. Residues: CASSLMGQPRLDTDTQYF.

This clone was recorded at least ten times. The CDR3 sequence: CASSPTGLTDTQYF. The CDR3 DNA follows: TGTGCCAGCAGCCCGACAGGCCTCACAGATACGCAGTATTTT. The J gene is TRBJ2-3, the V gene TRBV14; D is possibly TRBD1 (6 bases). The CDR3 extends over 14 amino acids. V was trimmed by 4 bases and J by 2 bases, leaving 10 bases between them. CDR1 is SGHDN and CDR2 is FVKESK in the germline V gene.

In DNA form, the CDR3 reads TGTGCCAGCAGCTTGGCCGGGACAGGGACCAGCAAGCCCCTCCACTTT. Protein: CASSLAGTGTSKPLHF. The V gene is TRBV5-4, the J gene TRBJ1-6; 9 nucleotides align to TRBD1. Germline values: CDR1 SGHNT, CDR2 YYREEE (reference sequence). The CDR3 is 16 residues long. Unmatched junction bases numbered 11, after V lost 0 bases and J lost 13 bases.

J is TRBJ1-2 and V is TRBV28, with D possibly being TRBD1 (6 bases). CDR3 length: 13 amino acids. V was cut by 1 base and J by 7 bases, with 10 bases left in between. Per germline, CDR1 MDHEN and CDR2 SYDVKM. The CDR3 sequence is CASSLYGGLGYTF. In nucleotides, the CDR3 is TGTGCCAGCAGTTTATACGGGGGGCTTGGCTACACCTTC.

V and J are TRBV5-1 and TRBJ2-5; no clear D gene. The CDR3 runs 12 residues. Deletions cut 4 bases from V and 5 bases from J, with 9 bases between. CDR1 and CDR2 from the germline V gene are SGHRS and YFSETQ. CDR3 sequence (DNA): TGCGCCAGCAGCGTGTCATTGGAGACCCAGTACTTC. Its protein product is CASSVSLETQYF. Full variable domain (outside the CDR3, taken from reference TRBV5-1 and TRBJ2-5): KAGVTQTPRYLIKTRGQQVTLSCSPISGHRSVSWYQQTPGQGLQFLFEYFSETQRNKGNFPGRFSGRQFSNSRSEMNVSTLELGDSALYLCASSVSLETQYFGPGTRLLVL.

The V and J genes are TRBV11-1 and TRBJ1-2, with 12 bases aligning to TRBD1. CDR3 size: 15 residues. CDR1 is SGHAT and CDR2 is FQDESV in the germline V gene (reference sequence). Trimming took 5 bases from V and 3 from J; bases not matched to a gene: 4. This CDR3 is CASSEGQGADYGYTF. The CDR3 DNA follows: TGTGCCAGCAGCGAGGGACAGGGGGCTGACTATGGCTACACCTTC.